These T cell receptor beta chains were read from a single sample in a study of cytomegalovirus exposure and HLA in healthy donors. Repertoires were generated with immunoSEQ multiplex PCR, while TCRdb's copy carries only in-frame clones and drops some. The repertoire holds fewer than 200,000 clones, with over 65% as singletons. The material sequenced was PBMCs. These receptors were collected from a female donor in good health and CMV-seronegative. Each CDR3 is given with its conserved first and last residue. Fields, in order: D gene, J gene, V gene, clone size, CDR3 DNA, CDR3 protein. D genes are given only for firm matches. Part of the rows lack a size; the others show once, few, many or a class for expanded clones.

D gene: .
J gene: TRBJ1-5
V gene: TRBV7-8
clone size: .
CDR3 DNA: TGTGCCAGCAGCTTAAGATCTGGGGCCGGGAGCAATCAGCCCCAGCATTTT
CDR3 protein: CASSLRSGAGSNQPQHF

D gene: .
J gene: TRBJ2-1
V gene: TRBV6-1
clone size: .
CDR3 DNA: TGTGCCAGCAGTGAAGCGCTTATCAGCGGGTCATCCTCCTACAATGAGCAGTTCTTC
CDR3 protein: CASSEALISGSSSYNEQFF

D gene: TRBD2
J gene: TRBJ2-7
V gene: TRBV7-9
clone size: .
CDR3 DNA: TGTGCCAGCAGCCCTGGTTATCGGGGGGGAGGTGAGCAGTACTTC
CDR3 protein: CASSPGYRGGGEQYF

D gene: TRBD1
J gene: TRBJ1-2
V gene: TRBV25-1
clone size: .
CDR3 DNA: TGTGCCAGCAGCAACGCAGGGGGCTATGGCTACACCTTC
CDR3 protein: CASSNAGGYGYTF

D gene: .
J gene: TRBJ2-7
V gene: TRBV29-1
clone size: few
CDR3 DNA: TGCAGCGGTAGGGGCGAGCAGTACTTC
CDR3 protein: CSGRGEQYF

D gene: TRBD2
J gene: TRBJ2-3
V gene: TRBV5-4
clone size: .
CDR3 DNA: TGTGCCAGCAGCTCCGGGACTAGCGCCCCAGATACGCAGTATTTT
CDR3 protein: CASSSGTSAPDTQYF

D gene: .
J gene: TRBJ1-5
V gene: TRBV6-6
clone size: .
CDR3 DNA: TGTGCCAGCAGCTCCCTCAGGAGCAATCAGCCCCAGCATTTT
CDR3 protein: CASSSLRSNQPQHF

D gene: .
J gene: TRBJ1-3
V gene: TRBV9
clone size: few
CDR3 DNA: TGTGCCAGCAGCGTAGCAGGAACAGGAAACACCATATATTTT
CDR3 protein: CASSVAGTGNTIYF

D gene: .
J gene: TRBJ1-5
V gene: TRBV7-9
clone size: .
CDR3 DNA: TGTGCCAGCAGCTTAGGAGGACTGGCCCGCAATCAGCCCCAGCATTTT
CDR3 protein: CASSLGGLARNQPQHF

D gene: .
J gene: TRBJ1-1
V gene: TRBV6-5
clone size: .
CDR3 DNA: TGTGCCAGCAGTATCCGTCGGACTGGCACTGAAGCTTTCTTT
CDR3 protein: CASSIRRTGTEAFF

D gene: .
J gene: TRBJ2-1
V gene: TRBV7-2
clone size: .
CDR3 DNA: TGTGCCAGCAGCTTAGCGGGGAGCTCCTACAATGAGCAGTTCTTC
CDR3 protein: CASSLAGSSYNEQFF

D gene: TRBD1
J gene: TRBJ2-2
V gene: TRBV9
clone size: .
CDR3 DNA: TGTGCCAGCAGCCCAGCCAGAGGACAGGGGAACACCGGGGAGCTGTTTTTT
CDR3 protein: CASSPARGQGNTGELFF

D gene: .
J gene: TRBJ2-1
V gene: TRBV6-6
clone size: few
CDR3 DNA: TGTGCCAGCAAGAGGGAGAGCTCCTACAATGAGCAGTTCTTC
CDR3 protein: CASKRESSYNEQFF

D gene: TRBD2
J gene: TRBJ2-2
V gene: TRBV9
clone size: .
CDR3 DNA: TGTGCCAGCACCATAGCGGGAGGGCCGGGCGGGGAGCTGTTTTTT
CDR3 protein: CASTIAGGPGGELFF

D gene: TRBD2
J gene: TRBJ2-7
V gene: TRBV11-2
clone size: .
CDR3 DNA: TGTGCCAGCACAAGGACTAGCGGGAATCTAAACTACGAGCAGTACTTC
CDR3 protein: CASTRTSGNLNYEQYF

D gene: .
J gene: TRBJ2-4
V gene: TRBV2
clone size: .
CDR3 DNA: TGTGCCAGCAGCACACAGGGAAGGTCGGCCAAAAACAGTCAGTACTTC
CDR3 protein: CASSTQGRSAKNSQYF

D gene: .
J gene: TRBJ2-1
V gene: TRBV30
clone size: .
CDR3 DNA: TGTGCCTGGAGCCCCCCGGGAGTATCGAAGTTCTTC
CDR3 protein: CAWSPPGVSKFF

D gene: .
J gene: TRBJ1-5
V gene: TRBV6-5
clone size: few
CDR3 DNA: TGTGCCAGCACCGCCAGGGTGAATCAGCCCCAGCATTTT
CDR3 protein: CASTARVNQPQHF

D gene: TRBD1
J gene: TRBJ1-1
V gene: TRBV10-3
clone size: .
CDR3 DNA: TGTGCCATCAGTGACCTGGACAGGGAGACTGAAGCTTTCTTT
CDR3 protein: CAISDLDRETEAFF

D gene: TRBD1
J gene: TRBJ2-7
V gene: TRBV27
clone size: .
CDR3 DNA: TGTGCCAGCAGCCCAGGGGGCGTCCTGAACGAGCAGTACTTC
CDR3 protein: CASSPGGVLNEQYF

D gene: TRBD2
J gene: TRBJ2-7
V gene: TRBV7-8
clone size: .
CDR3 DNA: TGTGCCAGCAGCTTACAGAGACTAGCGGGGGCTCTTTCCTACGAGCAGTACTTC
CDR3 protein: CASSLQRLAGALSYEQYF

D gene: .
J gene: TRBJ1-1
V gene: TRBV27
clone size: .
CDR3 DNA: TGTGCCAGCAGTTTTCAGGGTTCCACTGAAGCTTTCTTT
CDR3 protein: CASSFQGSTEAFF

D gene: TRBD2
J gene: TRBJ2-1
V gene: TRBV7-2
clone size: once
CDR3 DNA: TGTGCCAGCAGCTCCCCGACTAGCGGGAACAATGAGCAGTTCTTC
CDR3 protein: CASSSPTSGNNEQFF

D gene: .
J gene: TRBJ2-7
V gene: TRBV2
clone size: .
CDR3 DNA: TGTGCCAGCAGGCGGGACGGCGAGCAGTACTTC
CDR3 protein: CASRRDGEQYF

D gene: .
J gene: TRBJ1-5
V gene: TRBV30
clone size: .
CDR3 DNA: TGTGCCTGGAGTCAGAGTGCAGGGTGGCAGCCCCAGCATTTT
CDR3 protein: CAWSQSAGWQPQHF

D gene: TRBD1
J gene: TRBJ1-2
V gene: TRBV6-6
clone size: .
CDR3 DNA: TGTGCCAGCAGACACATGGCTGACAGGGGCGGCTACACCTTC
CDR3 protein: CASRHMADRGGYTF

D gene: .
J gene: TRBJ1-1
V gene: TRBV29-1
clone size: .
CDR3 DNA: TGCAGCGTTGAAGCTATCACAGGGTCACGGGGAGCTTTCTTT
CDR3 protein: CSVEAITGSRGAFF

D gene: .
J gene: TRBJ2-1
V gene: TRBV9
clone size: .
CDR3 DNA: TGTGCCAGCGCCCCCCTGCCAGGCGGGAATGAGCAGTTCTTC
CDR3 protein: CASAPLPGGNEQFF

D gene: TRBD2
J gene: TRBJ2-7
V gene: TRBV30
clone size: .
CDR3 DNA: TGTGCCTGGAGTGGGGGGGGGACCAACGAGCAGTACTTC
CDR3 protein: CAWSGGGTNEQYF

D gene: TRBD2
J gene: TRBJ2-1
V gene: TRBV5-6
clone size: .
CDR3 DNA: TGTGCCAGCAGCTTGACGGCGGGAGGCGGCAATGAGCAGTTCTTC
CDR3 protein: CASSLTAGGGNEQFF

D gene: .
J gene: TRBJ2-5
V gene: TRBV9
clone size: .
CDR3 DNA: TGTGCCAGCAGCGTAAAATCAGGGGCCGAGACCCAGTACTTC
CDR3 protein: CASSVKSGAETQYF

D gene: .
J gene: TRBJ1-1
V gene: TRBV2
clone size: .
CDR3 DNA: TGTGCCAGCAGTGAAGCGGGCCCCAGGGCTGAAGCTTTCTTT
CDR3 protein: CASSEAGPRAEAFF

D gene: .
J gene: TRBJ2-5
V gene: TRBV7-7
clone size: .
CDR3 DNA: TGTGCTAGCAGCTTAGGCAGGACTTTACGTCAAGAGACCCAGTACTTC
CDR3 protein: CASSLGRTLRQETQYF

D gene: .
J gene: TRBJ1-1
V gene: TRBV2
clone size: .
CDR3 DNA: TGTGCCAGCAGAGCCTCGGAGGGGACTGAAGCTTTCTTT
CDR3 protein: CASRASEGTEAFF

D gene: .
J gene: TRBJ1-5
V gene: TRBV19
clone size: .
CDR3 DNA: TGTGCCAGTAGTGTACGGGGTAGCGTTCAGCCCCAGCATTTT
CDR3 protein: CASSVRGSVQPQHF

D gene: .
J gene: TRBJ1-6
V gene: TRBV7-8
clone size: .
CDR3 DNA: TGTGCCAGCAGCTTAGTTCCAGACTATAATTCACCCCTCCACTTT
CDR3 protein: CASSLVPDYNSPLHF

D gene: TRBD1
J gene: TRBJ2-1
V gene: TRBV28
clone size: .
CDR3 DNA: TGTGCCAGCATGAGGGACAGGGGGAACAATGAGCAGTTCTTC
CDR3 protein: CASMRDRGNNEQFF

D gene: .
J gene: TRBJ2-4
V gene: TRBV12-2
clone size: .
CDR3 DNA: TGTGCAAGTCGCTTATACCCCGGGACAGGGGGTGAAAACATTCAGTACTTC
CDR3 protein: CASRLYPGTGGENIQYF

D gene: .
J gene: TRBJ2-3
V gene: TRBV30
clone size: once
CDR3 DNA: TGTGCCTGGAGTGGATCTAAGACAGATACGCAGTATTTT
CDR3 protein: CAWSGSKTDTQYF

D gene: .
J gene: TRBJ2-2
V gene: TRBV18
clone size: .
CDR3 DNA: TGTGCCAGCTCACCTGGGACAACCGCCGGGGAGCTGTTTTTT
CDR3 protein: CASSPGTTAGELFF

D gene: TRBD2
J gene: TRBJ2-1
V gene: TRBV11-2
clone size: .
CDR3 DNA: TGTGCCAGCACCTCGCTTTGGACTAGCGGAGTTGAGCAGTTCTTC
CDR3 protein: CASTSLWTSGVEQFF

D gene: .
J gene: TRBJ2-7
V gene: TRBV20-1
clone size: .
CDR3 DNA: TGCAGTGCTAGCCGTCCCTACGAGCAGTACTTC
CDR3 protein: CSASRPYEQYF

D gene: .
J gene: TRBJ1-3
V gene: TRBV7-9
clone size: .
CDR3 DNA: TGTGCCAGCAGTCAAAACACCATATATTTT
CDR3 protein: CASSQNTIYF

D gene: .
J gene: TRBJ2-7
V gene: TRBV4-1
clone size: .
CDR3 DNA: TGCGCCAGCAGCCAGGGCTTGAGTAAGCCCTACGAGCAGTACTTC
CDR3 protein: CASSQGLSKPYEQYF

D gene: .
J gene: TRBJ2-3
V gene: TRBV27
clone size: .
CDR3 DNA: TGTGCCAGCAGTTTTTTCTCAGGGGCAGATACGCAGTATTTT
CDR3 protein: CASSFFSGADTQYF

D gene: .
J gene: TRBJ2-7
V gene: TRBV18
clone size: .
CDR3 DNA: TGTGCCAGCTCACTGCAGTTCTACGAGCGGTACTTC
CDR3 protein: CASSLQFYERYF

D gene: .
J gene: TRBJ1-2
V gene: TRBV12-5
clone size: .
CDR3 DNA: TGTGCTAGTGGTTTCCCAGGGGTTGAATATGGCTACACCTTC
CDR3 protein: CASGFPGVEYGYTF

D gene: .
J gene: TRBJ1-6
V gene: TRBV6-6
clone size: .
CDR3 DNA: TGTGCCAGCAGTTACCCGCCAACAGATTCACCCCTCCACTTT
CDR3 protein: CASSYPPTDSPLHF

D gene: TRBD1
J gene: TRBJ1-1
V gene: TRBV5-4
clone size: .
CDR3 DNA: TGTGCCAGCAGCGGGGGGTCAGGGGGCCCGAACACTGAAGCTTTCTTT
CDR3 protein: CASSGGSGGPNTEAFF

D gene: .
J gene: TRBJ2-7
V gene: TRBV2
clone size: .
CDR3 DNA: TGTGCCAGCAGTGAACAGGGCTACGAGCAGTACTTC
CDR3 protein: CASSEQGYEQYF

D gene: TRBD1
J gene: TRBJ1-2
V gene: TRBV6-5
clone size: .
CDR3 DNA: TGTGCCAGCAGTCTCCAGGGGGCAGGGGTTTATGGCTACACCTTC
CDR3 protein: CASSLQGAGVYGYTF

D gene: TRBD1
J gene: TRBJ2-3
V gene: TRBV5-1
clone size: .
CDR3 DNA: TGCGCCAGCAGCTCTTTACAGGGGAGCACAGATACGCAGTATTTT
CDR3 protein: CASSSLQGSTDTQYF

D gene: .
J gene: TRBJ2-2
V gene: TRBV10-3
clone size: .
CDR3 DNA: TGTGCCATCAGCGAGCCGGCGAACACCGGGGAGCTGTTTTTT
CDR3 protein: CAISEPANTGELFF

D gene: .
J gene: TRBJ2-3
V gene: TRBV6-5
clone size: .
CDR3 DNA: TGTGCCAGCAGTCTAGCGAGAGGCACAGATACGCAGTATTTT
CDR3 protein: CASSLARGTDTQYF

D gene: TRBD1
J gene: TRBJ2-7
V gene: TRBV25-1
clone size: .
CDR3 DNA: TGTGCCAGCAGTGAACCCGGACAGGGGACCGAGCAGTACTTC
CDR3 protein: CASSEPGQGTEQYF

D gene: .
J gene: TRBJ1-1
V gene: TRBV19
clone size: .
CDR3 DNA: TGTGCCAGTAAAATATCGGGGGTGGGGACTGAAGCTTTCTTT
CDR3 protein: CASKISGVGTEAFF

D gene: .
J gene: TRBJ2-3
V gene: TRBV19
clone size: .
CDR3 DNA: TGTGCCAGTAAGATACAAAGGGGAAACACAGATACGCAGTATTTT
CDR3 protein: CASKIQRGNTDTQYF

D gene: .
J gene: TRBJ1-1
V gene: TRBV28
clone size: .
CDR3 DNA: TGTGCCAGCACGTTAGGGGAGAACACTGAAGCTTTCTTT
CDR3 protein: CASTLGENTEAFF

D gene: TRBD1
J gene: TRBJ1-2
V gene: TRBV28
clone size: .
CDR3 DNA: TGTGCCAGCAGTCCAGGGGGTTTGGGCCTTAACTATGGCTACACCTTC
CDR3 protein: CASSPGGLGLNYGYTF